Following are 3 T cell receptor beta chains from one sample sequenced in a study of technical replicates of blood from several donors. Assay: immunoSEQ multiplex PCR; the TCRdb copy retains only in-frame clones and omits some. This sample carries 100,000 or so clones, roughly 95% of them seen once, and the ten largest clones take over 0.2%. Sequenced material: T cells isolated from PBMCs. These receptors all come from a human donor in good health.

The chain joins TRBV7-3 to TRBJ1-2; 8 bases line up with TRBD1. Germline V gives CDR1 SGHTA, CDR2 FQGTGA. CDR3 length equals 13 residues. The V gene end was trimmed by 11 bases and the J gene end by 8 bases; junction bases not matched to a gene: 13. This chain's CDR3 is CALWTGKLTGYTF. The DNA of the CDR3 is TGTGCCTTGTGGACAGGGAAATTGACGGGCTACACCTTC.

To note about this clone: One end of the junction is discordant with germline, which a read error may explain. This chain links TRBV27 with TRBJ1-5; D remains unclear. This CDR3 contains 13 residues. CDR1 is MNHEY, CDR2 SMNVEV, per germline (reference sequence). CDR3 protein: CASSLLGSQAQHF. The CDR3, as DNA: TGTGCCAGCAGTTTATTGGGGAGTCAGGCCCAGCATTTT.

The V call is TRBV7-8, the J call TRBJ2-2, with D perhaps TRBD1 (5 bases). Trimming removed 5 bases from V and 7 bases from J, with 14 bases in between. This CDR3 is 14 amino acids long. The germline gives CDR1 SGHVS, CDR2 FQNEAQ. The CDR3 bases are TGTGCCAGCAGCGCCCTAGGGGTGGACGGGGAGCTGTTTTTT. Translated, it gives CASSALGVDGELFF.